Sequencing of this TCR beta chain was carried out in a study of long-term antiretroviral therapy in people with HIV (dated by TCRdb to 2022 to 2024). Background for the entire study: The earliest samples were collected about a decade before the 2015 WHO recommendation for immediate ART, when ART was typically delayed until CD4 counts fell. A total of approximately 200 cryopreserved PBMC samples came from 30 adults with confirmed HIV infection and were collected serially over a mean of approximately 6 years (range 1-12). A retrospective serial study tested whether ART initiation and durable HIV suppression were associated with changes in peripheral blood TRB repertoire composition and diversity. No cross-contamination during QIAcube processing was shown when test extractions of a monoclonal T-cell line were performed alongside a few dozen polyclonal samples. About 35% of the 30 participants with HIV were female.

Worth noting for this clone: Its binding antigen is unknown. Base qualities are not recorded, but no much larger clone differs from it by a single base.

V loses 2 bases, J loses 3 bases, and the germline ends lie 11 bases apart. The CDR3 numbers 15 residues from cysteine through phenylalanine. Left in the record is the CDR3 DNA by itself, 45 bases read in frame from the first base. According to the germline V gene (reference sequence), CDR1 reads LNHDA and CDR2 reads SQIVND. Broad study findings and their caveats: Inferences about post-ART repertoire changes were limited because no data were available on ART adherence, viral resistance or therapy changes. Because pre-ART samples had limited cell numbers, unsorted PBMC were profiled rather than sorted CD4+ and CD8+ T cells. Expanded TRB clones identified before ART initiation dominated the repertoire at all time points, although this dominance fluctuated and declined in many PLHIV after ART. HIV repertoires had narrower CDR3 length ranges than controls, and the network structure suggested an antigen-experienced repertoire that shifted only slightly toward naive after ART. Samples dated from 2004 to 2017, and the ART regimens used may be less effective than current ones. Starting ART was linked to a significant rise in TRB diversity, yet even after long-term ART the diversity remained significantly lower than in transplant donor controls. Limited PBMC availability meant only the TCR beta chain was sequenced, without alpha chain pairing.

Inclusion was restricted to participants for whom at least one PBMC sample before ART initiation and at least two post-ART samples were available. All participants with HIV were treated in the United States of America. Before DNA extraction, cryopreserved samples of roughly 0.9-11 million PBMC were thawed and then washed. At the time of the earliest PBMC sample, participants with HIV were aged between roughly 23 and 60 years. PBMC samples from each participant spanned 1-4 timepoints before ART initiation and 2-8 timepoints after ART initiation, with a median of 7 samples. For every participant, serial HIV viral load, CD4+ T-cell count, ART history and demographic data were obtained. Genomic DNA was extracted from unsorted PBMC with a Qiagen kit on a QIAcube, processed in batches of 12 samples. The immunoSEQ hsTCRB v3.0 assay was used at survey level resolution to sequence the TRB variable region. The targeted TRB sequencing depth was roughly 40,000-55,000 T-cell genomes per sample. TRB libraries were pooled and sequenced on an Illumina MiSeq using a v3 150-cycle kit. The published analysis was carried out like this. Analysis of repertoires was carried out in R inside a reproducible Nextflow workflow spanning QC, data transformation and analysis. Custom analyses were implemented in LymphoSeq2, an R package for AIRR-Seq data exploration. After excluding a few samples that yielded fewer than 5000 total TRB sequences, 150 to 200 HIV repertoires remained for analysis. Of the roughly 190 retained HIV repertoires, almost 60 were collected before and approximately 130 after ART initiation. Repertoires were downsampled to 5000 TRB nucleotide sequences, with summary statistics averaged over 100 downsampling iterations. Only TRB sequences with CDR3 regions of at least seven amino acids were retained for analysis. Two measures captured diversity: a Shannon entropy-derived clonality score and the Gini coefficient. In the repertoire networks, any two of the top 5000 CDR3 amino acid sequences were connected whenever the two sequences differed by an edit distance of one. For TRB CDR3 amino acid sequences, GLIPH2 was used to predict antigen specificity groups and MHC restriction. Known CMV, EBV, HIV or tissue antigen associations were flagged by matching CDR3 amino acid sequences against VDJdb and McPAS-TCR. Pre-ART, post-ART and control groups were compared with Wilcoxon signed-rank tests and Holm-Bonferroni correction. Imported from immuneACCESS, the table was reduced by TCRdb to in-frame sequences with V and J called. These copies leave out some clones; in studies compared against another copy, an unresolved V gene accounts for under half, and the cause of the remainder is not known. V, J and clone size were drawn from that table, and D and trimming were deduced from the DNA. The sample profile shows 15,000 to 20,000 clones; around three quarters of them were found once. The ten largest clones add up to approximately 7% of the sample.

The chain uses TRBV19 and TRBJ1-5; the D gene cannot be resolved reliably. This clonotype originated in a man aged 50 or older with HIV. Here the sequenced sample was unsorted PBMCs, taken 2.2 years after starting antiretroviral therapy. The CDR3: CASSILAEFNQPQHF. The base sequence is TGTGCCAGTAGTATATTAGCGGAGTTCAATCAGCCCCAGCATTTT.